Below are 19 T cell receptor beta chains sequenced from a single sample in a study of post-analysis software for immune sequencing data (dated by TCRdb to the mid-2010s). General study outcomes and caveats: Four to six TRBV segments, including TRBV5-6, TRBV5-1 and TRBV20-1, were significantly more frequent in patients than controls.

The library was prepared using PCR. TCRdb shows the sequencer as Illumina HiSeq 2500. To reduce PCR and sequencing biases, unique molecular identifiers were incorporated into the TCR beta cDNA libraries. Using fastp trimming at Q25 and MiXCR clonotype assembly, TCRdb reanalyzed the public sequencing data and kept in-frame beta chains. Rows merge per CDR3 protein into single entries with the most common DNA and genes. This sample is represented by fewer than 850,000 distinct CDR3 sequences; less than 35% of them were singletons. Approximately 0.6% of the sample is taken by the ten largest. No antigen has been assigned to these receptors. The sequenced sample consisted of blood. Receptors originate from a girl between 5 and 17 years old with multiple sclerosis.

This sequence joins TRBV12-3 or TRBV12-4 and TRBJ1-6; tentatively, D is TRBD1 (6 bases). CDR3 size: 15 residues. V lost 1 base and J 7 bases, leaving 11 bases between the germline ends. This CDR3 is CASSLEGGTNSPLHF. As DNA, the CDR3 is TGTGCCAGCAGTTTAGAAGGGGGAACCAATTCACCCCTCCACTTT.

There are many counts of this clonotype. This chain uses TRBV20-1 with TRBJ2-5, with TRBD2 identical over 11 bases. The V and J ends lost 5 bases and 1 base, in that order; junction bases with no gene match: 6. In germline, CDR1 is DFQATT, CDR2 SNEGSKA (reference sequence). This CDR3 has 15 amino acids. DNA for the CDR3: TGCAGTGCTGGCCGTACTAGCGGGGGCCAAGAGACCCAGTACTTC. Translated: CSAGRTSGGQETQYF.

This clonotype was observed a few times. The DNA for the CDR3 is TGTGCCAGCCGGGACAGATCCTACAATGAGCAGTTCTTC. Translated: CASRDRSYNEQFF. The chain has TRBV28 and TRBJ2-1; TRBD1 agrees at 7 bases. The germline V gene encodes CDR1 MDHEN and CDR2 SYDVKM. The CDR3 totals 13 residues. V shed 8 bases and J 1 base; nucleotides not matched to a gene: 2.

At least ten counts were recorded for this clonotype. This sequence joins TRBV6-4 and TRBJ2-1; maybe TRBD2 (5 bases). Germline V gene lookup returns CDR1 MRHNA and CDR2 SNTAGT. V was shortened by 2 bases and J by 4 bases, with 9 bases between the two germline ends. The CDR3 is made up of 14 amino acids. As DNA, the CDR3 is TGTGCCAGCAGTGACGCGGGTGGGTACAATGAGCAGTTCTTC. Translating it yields CASSDAGGYNEQFF.

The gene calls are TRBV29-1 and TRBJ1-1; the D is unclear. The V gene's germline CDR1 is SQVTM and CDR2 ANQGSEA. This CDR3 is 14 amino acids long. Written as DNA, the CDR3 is TGCTGCGCCGCCGCGGGTCTTCGGAACACTGAAGCTTTCTTT. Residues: CCAAAGLRNTEAFF.

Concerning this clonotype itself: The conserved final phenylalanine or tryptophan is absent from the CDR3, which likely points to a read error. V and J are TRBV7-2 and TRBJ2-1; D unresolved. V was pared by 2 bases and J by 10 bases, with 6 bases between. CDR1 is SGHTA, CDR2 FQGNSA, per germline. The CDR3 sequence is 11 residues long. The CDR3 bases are TGTGCCAGCAGCTTACGTATGGAGCAGTTCTGC. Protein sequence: CASSLRMEQFC.

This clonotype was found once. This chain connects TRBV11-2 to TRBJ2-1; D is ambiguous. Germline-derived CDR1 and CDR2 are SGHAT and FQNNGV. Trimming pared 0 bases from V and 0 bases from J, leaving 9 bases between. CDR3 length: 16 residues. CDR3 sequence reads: CASSLESWSSYNEQFF. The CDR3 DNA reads TGTGCCAGCAGCTTAGAGTCCTGGAGCTCCTACAATGAGCAGTTCTTC.

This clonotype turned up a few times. This CDR3 is CAIKDSGGAYNEQFF. The CDR3 nucleotides are TGTGCCATCAAAGATAGCGGGGGGGCGTACAATGAGCAGTTCTTC. This sequence joins TRBV10-3 and TRBJ2-1; TRBD2 agrees at 11 bases. The CDR3 is 15 amino acids. The germline V gene encodes CDR1 ENHRY and CDR2 SYGVKD. The V and J ends lost 7 bases and 4 bases, in that order; junction bases with no gene match: 6.

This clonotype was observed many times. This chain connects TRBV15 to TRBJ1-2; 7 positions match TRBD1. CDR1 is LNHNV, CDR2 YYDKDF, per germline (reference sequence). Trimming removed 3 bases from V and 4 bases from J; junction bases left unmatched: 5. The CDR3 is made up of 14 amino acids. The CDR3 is CATSSLRTGYGYTF. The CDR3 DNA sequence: TGTGCCACCAGCAGTTTGCGGACAGGCTATGGCTACACCTTC.

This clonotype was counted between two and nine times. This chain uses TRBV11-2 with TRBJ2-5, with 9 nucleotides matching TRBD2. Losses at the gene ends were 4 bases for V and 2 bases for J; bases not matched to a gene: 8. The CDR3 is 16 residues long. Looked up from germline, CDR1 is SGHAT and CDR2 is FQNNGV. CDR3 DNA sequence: TGTGCCAGCAGCTCCTTTGGCGGGGGGGCGCAAGAGACCCAGTACTTC. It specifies CASSSFGGGAQETQYF.

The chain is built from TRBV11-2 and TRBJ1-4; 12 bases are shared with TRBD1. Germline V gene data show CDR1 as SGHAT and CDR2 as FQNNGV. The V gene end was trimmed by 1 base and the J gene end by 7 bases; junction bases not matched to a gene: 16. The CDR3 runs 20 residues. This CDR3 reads CASSLGNRDRGRRFGEKLFF. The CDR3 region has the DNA TGTGCCAGCAGCTTAGGGAACCGGGACAGGGGGCGCAGGTTCGGTGAAAAACTGTTTTTT.

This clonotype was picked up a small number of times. The CDR3 DNA follows: TGTGCCAGCAGCTTAGAGAGGTTAGCGGAAAAAGAGACCCAGTACTTC. As protein: CASSLERLAEKETQYF. This rearrangement joins TRBV7-2 to TRBJ2-5, with D possibly matching TRBD2 (6 bases). The V gene's germline CDR1 is SGHTA and CDR2 FQGNSA. The length of the CDR3 is 16 residues. Deletions cut 1 base from V and 3 bases from J, with 15 bases between.

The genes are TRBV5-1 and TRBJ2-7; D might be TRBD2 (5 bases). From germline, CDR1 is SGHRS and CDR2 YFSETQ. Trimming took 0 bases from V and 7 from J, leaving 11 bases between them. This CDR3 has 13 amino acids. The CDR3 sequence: CASSLVPGKEQYF. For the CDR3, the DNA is TGCGCCAGCAGCTTGGTACCGGGGAAAGAGCAGTACTTC. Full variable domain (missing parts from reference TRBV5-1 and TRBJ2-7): KAGVTQTPRYLIKTRGQQVTLSCSPISGHRSVSWYQQTPGQGLQFLFEYFSETQRNKGNFPGRFSGRQFSNSRSEMNVSTLELGDSALYLCASSLVPGKEQYFGPGTRLTVT.

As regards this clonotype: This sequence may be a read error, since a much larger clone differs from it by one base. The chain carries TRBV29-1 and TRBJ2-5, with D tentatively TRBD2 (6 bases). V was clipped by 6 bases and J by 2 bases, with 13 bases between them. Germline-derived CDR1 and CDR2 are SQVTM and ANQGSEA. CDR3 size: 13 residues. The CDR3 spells CSVGRRGQETQYF. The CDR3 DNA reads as TGCAGCGTGGGGAGGCGAGGACAAGAGACCCAGTACTTC.

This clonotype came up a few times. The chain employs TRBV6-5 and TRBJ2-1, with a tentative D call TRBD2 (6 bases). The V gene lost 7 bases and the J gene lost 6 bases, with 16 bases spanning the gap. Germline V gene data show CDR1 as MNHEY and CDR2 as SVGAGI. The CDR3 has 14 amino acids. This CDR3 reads CASTWSGEANEQFF. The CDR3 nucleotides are TGTGCCAGCACCTGGTCGGGGGAGGCCAATGAGCAGTTCTTC.

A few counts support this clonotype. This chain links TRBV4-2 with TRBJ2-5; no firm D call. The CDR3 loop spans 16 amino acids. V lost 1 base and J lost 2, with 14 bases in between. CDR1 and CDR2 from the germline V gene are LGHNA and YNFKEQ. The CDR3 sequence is CASSQAFGHSQETQYF. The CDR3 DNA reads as TGTGCCAGCAGCCAAGCATTCGGGCACAGTCAAGAGACCCAGTACTTC.

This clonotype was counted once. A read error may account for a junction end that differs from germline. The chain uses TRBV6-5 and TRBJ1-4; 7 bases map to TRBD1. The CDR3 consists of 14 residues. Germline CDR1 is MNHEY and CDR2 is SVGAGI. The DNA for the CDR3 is TGTGCCAGCAGTGAGCTGCAGGGGGGTGAAAAACGGTTTTTT. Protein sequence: CASSELQGGEKRFF.

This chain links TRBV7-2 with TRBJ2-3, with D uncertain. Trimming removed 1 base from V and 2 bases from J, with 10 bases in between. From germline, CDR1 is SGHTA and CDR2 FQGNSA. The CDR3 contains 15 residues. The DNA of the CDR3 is TGTGCCAGCAGCTTAGGGGTGGCGGACACAGATACGCAGTATTTT. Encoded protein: CASSLGVADTDTQYF.

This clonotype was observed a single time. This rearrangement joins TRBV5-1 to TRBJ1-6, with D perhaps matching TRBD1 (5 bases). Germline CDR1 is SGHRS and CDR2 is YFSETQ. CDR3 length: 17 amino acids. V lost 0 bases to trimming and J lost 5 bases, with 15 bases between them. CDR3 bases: TGCGCCAGCAGCTTGGATAGGGACTCTAGGAATAATTCACCCCTCCACTTT. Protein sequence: CASSLDRDSRNNSPLHF.